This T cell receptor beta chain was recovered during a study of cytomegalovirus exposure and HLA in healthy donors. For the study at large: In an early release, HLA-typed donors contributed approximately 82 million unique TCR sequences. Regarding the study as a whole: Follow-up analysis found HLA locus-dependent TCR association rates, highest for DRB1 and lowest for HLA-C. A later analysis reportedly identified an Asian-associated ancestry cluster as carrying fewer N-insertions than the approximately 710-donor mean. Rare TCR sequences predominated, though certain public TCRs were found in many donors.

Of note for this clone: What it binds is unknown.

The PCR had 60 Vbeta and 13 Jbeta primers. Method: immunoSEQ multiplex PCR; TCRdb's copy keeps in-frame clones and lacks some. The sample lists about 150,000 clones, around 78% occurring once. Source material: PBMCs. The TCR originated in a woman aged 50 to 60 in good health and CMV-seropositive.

The CDR3 nucleotides are TGTGCCAGCAGTGTTCTACCTAGCGGGATGGGCTCCGGGGAGCTGTTTTTT. Translated: CASSVLPSGMGSGELFF. This chain joins TRBV27 and TRBJ2-2; 9 bases map to TRBD2. The CDR3 spans 17 residues. Germline CDR1 is MNHEY and CDR2 is SMNVEV (reference sequence). Unmatched junction bases numbered 13, after V lost 5 bases and J lost 6 bases.